Presented here are 12 T cell receptor beta chains from one specimen sequenced in a study of cytomegalovirus exposure and HLA in healthy donors. Primers: 60 Vbeta forward and 13 Jbeta reverse. Clones were read by immunoSEQ multiplex PCR, and TCRdb kept only the in-frame ones, dropping some. The sample holds 53,000 or so clones; approximately 75% are singletons and the top ten take roughly 7%. Sequenced material: PBMCs. The receptors shown here come from a man aged 30 to 39 in good health and CMV-seropositive.

The chain has TRBV25-1 and TRBJ1-2; D remains ambiguous. This CDR3 comprises 14 residues. Germline CDR1 MGHDK, CDR2 SYGVNS. V gave up 2 bases and J gave up 4 bases, with 11 bases separating them. The CDR3 nucleotides are TGTGCCAGCAGTGAAAGCCCGCGGGGCTATGGCTACACCTTC. Protein sequence: CASSESPRGYGYTF.

Judged by abundance, this clone is medium-sized. Different DNA sequences within this sample yield the same CDR3. The CDR3 spells CASSDSSGSYNEQFF. CDR3 DNA sequence: TGTGCCAGCAGTGACTCTAGCGGCTCCTACAATGAGCAGTTCTTC. This rearrangement joins TRBV6-4 to TRBJ2-1; the D gene is possibly TRBD2 (6 bases). V was pared by 0 bases and J by 0 bases, with 6 bases between. This CDR3 has 15 amino acids. The germline V gene has CDR1 MRHNA and CDR2 SNTAGT.

The CDR3 is CASSQVTGLRRSSGYTF. As DNA, the CDR3 is TGTGCCAGCAGCCAAGTGACAGGGTTGAGAAGAAGCAGTGGCTACACCTTC. V is TRBV4-2 and J is TRBJ1-2; the match to TRBD1 covers 7 bases. CDR1 and CDR2 (germline): LGHNA, YNFKEQ. The V gene end was trimmed by 1 base and the J gene end by 7 bases; junction bases not matched to a gene: 15. This CDR3 spans 17 amino acids.

The chain links TRBV6-5 to TRBJ2-5, with TRBD1 as a possible D gene (6 bases). Trimming left V 6 bases short and J 4 bases short, with 15 bases between. Per germline, CDR1 MNHEY and CDR2 SVGAGI. This CDR3 has 14 amino acids. In DNA, the CDR3 is TGTGCCAGCAGATTACAGGGTAGCCGAGAGACCCAGTACTTC. Translation: CASRLQGSRETQYF.

Note on this clone: A read error may account for a junction end that differs from germline. V and J are TRBV6-4 and TRBJ2-1; D might be TRBD2 (6 bases). The CDR3 runs 14 residues. CDR1 and CDR2 (germline): MRHNA, SNTAGT. The CDR3 bases are TGTGCTAGCAGTGACATTAGCGGCAACAATGAGCAGTTCTTC. Translated, it gives CASSDISGNNEQFF.

This chain joins TRBV7-2 and TRBJ2-7; 9 nucleotides align to TRBD2. The germline V gene encodes CDR1 SGHTA and CDR2 FQGNSA. Losses at the gene ends were 5 bases for V and 6 bases for J; bases not matched to a gene: 8. This CDR3 is built from 14 residues. The CDR3 sequence: CASSPLAGAGEQYF. The CDR3 bases are TGTGCCAGCAGCCCCTTAGCGGGGGCTGGCGAGCAGTACTTC.

This clone was detected only a few times. The rearrangement links TRBV5-1 to TRBJ2-7, with D tentatively TRBD2 (6 bases). Trimming removed 0 bases from V and 3 bases from J, with 13 bases in between. The CDR3 is 15 amino acids. In germline, CDR1 is SGHRS, CDR2 YFSETQ. The DNA of the CDR3 is TGCGCCAGCAGCTTGGCAGGAGGGCTCTTCTACGAGCAGTACTTC. Amino acids: CASSLAGGLFYEQYF. Drawing the rest from reference TRBV5-1 and TRBJ2-7, the complete variable domain is KAGVTQTPRYLIKTRGQQVTLSCSPISGHRSVSWYQQTPGQGLQFLFEYFSETQRNKGNFPGRFSGRQFSNSRSEMNVSTLELGDSALYLCASSLAGGLFYEQYFGPGTRLTVT.

The genes are TRBV5-6 and TRBJ1-2; no clear D. Trimming shortened V by 0 bases and J by 7 bases, and 10 bases separated the two germline ends. Germline CDR1 and CDR2: SGHDT and YYEEEE. CDR3 size: 13 residues. CDR3 sequence reads: CASSLGAAGGYTF. The CDR3, as DNA: TGTGCCAGCAGCTTGGGGGCCGCGGGTGGCTACACCTTC.

This clone was detected only once. The CDR3 nucleotides are TGTGCCTGGGATACGGACAGGCCTTCTAACTATGGCTACACCTTC. As protein: CAWDTDRPSNYGYTF. The chain links TRBV30 to TRBJ1-2, with TRBD1 matching over 7 bases. The CDR3 is made up of 15 amino acids. The germline CDR1 and CDR2 sequences are GTSNPN and SVGIG (reference sequence). The V gene end was trimmed by 5 bases and the J gene end by 0 bases; junction bases not matched to a gene: 9. Together with reference TRBV30 and TRBJ1-2, the CDR3 gives the full variable domain: SQTIHQWPATLVQPVGSPLSLECTVEGTSNPNLYWYRQAAGRGLQLLFYSVGIGQISSEVPQNLSASRPQDRQFILSSKKLLLSDSGFYLCAWDTDRPSNYGYTFGSGTRLTVV.

This clone came up a few times. This chain uses TRBV5-1 with TRBJ2-7, with D possibly matching TRBD1 (7 bases). The germline V and J ends were trimmed by 0 bases and 3 bases, with 13 bases remaining between them. CDR3 length equals 15 residues. CDR1 SGHRS and CDR2 YFSETQ come from the germline V gene. The CDR3 sequence: CASSLGGTVNYEQYF. As DNA, the CDR3 is TGCGCCAGCAGCTTGGGCGGGACAGTAAACTACGAGCAGTACTTC.

This chain links TRBV9 with TRBJ1-4, with no clear D. The CDR3 contains 15 residues. The V and J ends lost 2 bases and 1 base respectively, with 9 bases between them. Germline loops: CDR1 SGDLS, CDR2 YYNGEE. The CDR3 sequence is CASSVGPGTNEKLFF. For the CDR3, the DNA is TGTGCCAGCAGCGTTGGCCCTGGAACTAATGAAAAACTGTTTTTT.

V usage is TRBV7-9 and J usage is TRBJ1-1, with 9 bases identical to TRBD1. The CDR3 contains 16 residues. Trimming cost V 5 bases and J 5 bases; bases outside gene matches: 12. CDR1 is SEHNR and CDR2 is FQNEAQ in the germline V gene (reference sequence). DNA of the CDR3: TGTGCCAGCAGCCTCCCGTCGGGACAGGGAAATACTGAAGCTTTCTTT. This codes for CASSLPSGQGNTEAFF.